This T cell receptor (beta chain) is from a study of naive and memory T cell subsets. Study outcomes and limitations: Especially in CD8 cells, naive repertoires contained a few larger clonotypes, possibly CD45RA-re-expressing memory cells.

V was pared by 4 bases and J by 4 bases, with 14 bases between. The CDR3 spans 15 residues. Germline CDR1 reads LGHDT; CDR2 reads YNNKEL (reference sequence). The beta constant-region primer was an equimolar mix of two oligonucleotides covering TRBC1 and TRBC2. The ligated cDNA underwent four PCR rounds using SP2 and nested alpha and beta constant-region primers. One entry per CDR3 protein results from TCRdb running MiXCR on the UMI-ligation and nested PCR reads. The sample holds tens of thousands of distinct CDR3 sequences, about 10% seen once. At least ten counts were recorded for this clonotype. Its antigen is still unknown.

The chain links TRBV3-1 to TRBJ2-1; D may be TRBD1 or TRBD2 (5 bases each). Sequencing was performed on naive CD4+ T cells from blood. This receptor was taken from a human donor in good health. CDR3 in DNA: TGTGCCAGCAGCCGAGAGGGACCGAAATACAATGAGCAGTTCTTC. Protein sequence: CASSREGPKYNEQFF.